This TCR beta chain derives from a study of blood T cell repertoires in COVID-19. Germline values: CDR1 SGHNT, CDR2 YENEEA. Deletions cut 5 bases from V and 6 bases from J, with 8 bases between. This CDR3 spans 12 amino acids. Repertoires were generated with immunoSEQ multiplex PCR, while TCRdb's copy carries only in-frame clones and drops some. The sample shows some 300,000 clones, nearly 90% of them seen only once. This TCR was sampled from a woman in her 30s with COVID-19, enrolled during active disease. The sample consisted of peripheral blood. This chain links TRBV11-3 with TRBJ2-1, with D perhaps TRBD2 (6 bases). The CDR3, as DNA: TGTGCCAGCAGCACCGGGAGCAATGAGCAGTTCTTC. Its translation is CASSTGSNEQFF. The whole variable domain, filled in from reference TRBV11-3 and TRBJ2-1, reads EAGVVQSPRYKIIEKKQPVAFWCNPISGHNTLYWYLQNLGQGPELLIRYENEEAVDDSQLPKDRFSAERLKGVDSTLKIQPAELGDSAVYLCASSTGSNEQFFGPGTRLTVL.